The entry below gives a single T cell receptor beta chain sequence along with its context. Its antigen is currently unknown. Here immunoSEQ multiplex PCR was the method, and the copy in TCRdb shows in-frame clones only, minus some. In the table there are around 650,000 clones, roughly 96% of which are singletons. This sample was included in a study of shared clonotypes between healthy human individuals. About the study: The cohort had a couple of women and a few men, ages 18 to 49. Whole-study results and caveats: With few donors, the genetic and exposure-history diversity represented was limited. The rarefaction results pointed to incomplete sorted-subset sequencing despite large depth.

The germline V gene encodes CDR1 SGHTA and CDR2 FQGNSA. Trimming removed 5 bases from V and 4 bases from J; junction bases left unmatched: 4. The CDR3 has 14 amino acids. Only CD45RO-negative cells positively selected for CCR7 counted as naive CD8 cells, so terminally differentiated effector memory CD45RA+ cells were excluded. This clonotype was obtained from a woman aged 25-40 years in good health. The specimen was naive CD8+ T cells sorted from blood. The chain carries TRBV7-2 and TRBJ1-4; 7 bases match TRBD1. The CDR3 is CASSPGQRNEKLFF. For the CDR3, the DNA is TGTGCCAGCAGCCCGGGACAGCGTAATGAAAAACTGTTTTTT.